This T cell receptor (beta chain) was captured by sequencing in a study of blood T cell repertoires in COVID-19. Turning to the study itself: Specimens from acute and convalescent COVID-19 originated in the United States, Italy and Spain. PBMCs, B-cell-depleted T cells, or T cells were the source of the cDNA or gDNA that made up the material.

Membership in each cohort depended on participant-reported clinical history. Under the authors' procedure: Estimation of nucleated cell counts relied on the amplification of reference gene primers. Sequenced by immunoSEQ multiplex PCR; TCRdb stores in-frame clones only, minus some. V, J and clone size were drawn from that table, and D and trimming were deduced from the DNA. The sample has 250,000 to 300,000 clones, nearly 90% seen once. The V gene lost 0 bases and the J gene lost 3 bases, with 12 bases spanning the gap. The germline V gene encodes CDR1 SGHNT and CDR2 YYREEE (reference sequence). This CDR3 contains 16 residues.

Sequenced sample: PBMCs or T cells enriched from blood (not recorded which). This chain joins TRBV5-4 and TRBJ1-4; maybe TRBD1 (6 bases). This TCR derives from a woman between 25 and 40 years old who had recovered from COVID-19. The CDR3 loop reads CASSLAGEGANEKLFF. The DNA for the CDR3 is TGTGCCAGCAGCTTGGCCGGCGAGGGGGCTAATGAAAAACTGTTTTTT.